A single sample gave rise to the 26 T cell receptor beta chains below, sequenced in a study of beta chain features in type 1 diabetes. Every isolated RNA sample was fully reverse transcribed, so sequencing captured expressed TCRB transcripts. Repertoires were generated with immunoSEQ multiplex PCR, while TCRdb's copy carries only in-frame clones and drops some. The sample lists fewer than 25,000 clones, about 50% occurring once. Sequencing was performed on stem cell memory CD4+ T cells from blood. The receptors were gathered from a man between 18 and 35 years old in good health.

The J gene is TRBJ2-1, the V gene TRBV7-3; weak D call: TRBD2 (5 bases). This CDR3 is 14 amino acids long. Per the germline V gene, CDR1 is SGHTA and CDR2 is FQGTGA. Between the trimmed V and J ends, which lost 4 bases and 9 bases, there was a span of 16 bases. The CDR3, as DNA: TGTGCCAGCAGCTCCTCTACTAGGTTTGGTGAGCAGTTCTTC. Its protein product is CASSSSTRFGEQFF.

This clone was observed a few times. The chain has TRBV28 and TRBJ2-7; D gene uncertain. Germline CDR1 reads MDHEN; CDR2 reads SYDVKM. The CDR3 sequence is 11 residues long. V was clipped by 3 bases and J by 3 bases, with 3 bases between them. CDR3 sequence (DNA): TGTGCCAGCAGTTTTTACTACGAGCAGTACTTC. Translating it yields CASSFYYEQYF.

This clone has just a few counts. This chain uses TRBV29-1 with TRBJ2-5; TRBD1 matches at 9 bases. V trimming: 6 bases; J trimming: 4 bases; junction bases outside the gene matches: 9. The germline V gene has CDR1 SQVTM and CDR2 ANQGSEA. This CDR3 comprises 14 residues. CDR3: CSVGQGEWRETQYF. DNA of the CDR3: TGCAGCGTGGGACAGGGCGAGTGGAGAGAGACCCAGTACTTC.

The chain couples TRBV7-8 to TRBJ1-1; D is perhaps TRBD1 (6 bases). Looked up from germline, CDR1 is SGHVS and CDR2 is FQNEAQ. The CDR3 has 13 residues. V was clipped by 5 bases and J by 1 base, with 8 bases between them. The CDR3 DNA reads as TGTGCCAGCAGCCTGGGGGCGAACACTGAAGCTTTCTTT. It specifies CASSLGANTEAFF.

This clone was counted a single time. The chain employs TRBV14 and TRBJ2-2; no definite D call. Trimming shortened V by 1 base and J by 6 bases, and 9 bases separated the two germline ends. Germline CDR1 reads SGHDN; CDR2 reads FVKESK. The CDR3 has 14 amino acids. The CDR3 protein is CASSQVGRSGELFF. In DNA, the CDR3 is TGTGCCAGCAGCCAAGTGGGCAGGTCCGGGGAGCTGTTTTTT.

This clone appeared a few times. The chain is built from TRBV7-2 and TRBJ2-5; the D gene is possibly TRBD2 (6 bases). Trimming removed 5 bases at V and 4 bases at J, with 11 bases between. The CDR3 extends over 13 amino acids. The germline V gene encodes CDR1 SGHTA and CDR2 FQGNSA. The CDR3 DNA reads TGTGCCAGCAGCCGCGGGGCTCGAGAGACCCAGTACTTC. This codes for CASSRGARETQYF.

This clone was seen more than once but under ten times. The chain employs TRBV4-2 and TRBJ1-5; 8 positions match TRBD1. CDR1 is LGHNA and CDR2 is YNFKEQ in the germline V gene. This CDR3 comprises 15 residues. V lost 2 bases and J lost 7; bases outside the gene matches: 7. The CDR3: CASSQTQGGEQPQHF. The CDR3 DNA sequence: TGTGCCAGCAGCCAAACACAGGGGGGGGAACAGCCCCAGCATTTT.

The chain uses TRBV30 and TRBJ2-1, with D tentatively TRBD2 (5 bases). V was shortened by 0 bases and J by 2 bases, with 11 bases between the two germline ends. The CDR3 loop spans 15 amino acids. The germline CDR1 and CDR2 sequences are GTSNPN and SVGIG (reference sequence). CDR3 sequence reads: CAWSVLSVAYNEQFF. CDR3 sequence (DNA): TGTGCCTGGAGTGTACTTAGCGTCGCCTACAATGAGCAGTTCTTC.

The chain employs TRBV5-4 and TRBJ2-7; 12 positions match TRBD2. J gave up 1 base and V 2 bases, and 13 bases lay outside the gene matches. This CDR3 is 19 amino acids long. Germline V gene sequence: CDR1 SGHNT, CDR2 YYREEE (reference sequence). The CDR3 DNA reads as TGTGCCAGCAGCTTTAAACTAGCGGGGGGAAAGTGGTATTCCTACGAGCAGTACTTC. Translating gives CASSFKLAGGKWYSYEQYF.

This clone was detected a few times. The chain couples TRBV9 to TRBJ1-2; D uncertain. Trimming took off 4 bases at V and 7 bases at J, with 17 bases between the two ends. Germline CDR1 and CDR2: SGDLS and YYNGEE. There are 14 residues in the CDR3. CDR3 in amino acids: CASSSRETIGGYTF. The CDR3 bases are TGTGCCAGCAGCTCTAGGGAGACAATCGGTGGCTACACCTTC.

V usage is TRBV9 and J usage is TRBJ2-2; possible D gene TRBD1, 6 bases. V lost 6 bases, J lost 3 bases, and 12 bases lay in between. Germline V gene data show CDR1 as SGDLS and CDR2 as YYNGEE. The CDR3 runs to 14 residues. The CDR3 loop reads CASTHREDTGELFF. CDR3 in DNA: TGTGCCAGCACCCACAGGGAAGACACCGGGGAGCTGTTTTTT.

This sequence joins TRBV7-3 and TRBJ2-3; D possibly corresponds to TRBD2 (5 bases). Germline CDR1 reads SGHTA; CDR2 reads FQGTGA. V lost 6 bases and J 5 bases, leaving 12 bases between the germline ends. CDR3 length: 13 amino acids. CDR3 nucleotide sequence: TGTGCCAGCAGTTCCTCTCGGGAAGATACGCAGTATTTT. Residues: CASSSSREDTQYF.

The rearrangement joins TRBV6-1 to TRBJ2-3; a weak D match, TRBD1 (6 bases). Trimming took 7 bases from V and 2 from J, leaving 13 bases between them. CDR1 and CDR2 from the germline V gene are MNHNS and SASEGT. This CDR3 is built from 14 residues. DNA for the CDR3: TGTGCCAGCAAGGAACAGGGTTCCACAGATACGCAGTATTTT. As protein: CASKEQGSTDTQYF.

The chain uses TRBV7-9 and TRBJ1-2; no clear D gene. V lost 4 bases, J lost 3 bases, and 15 bases lay in between. Germline V gene lookup returns CDR1 SEHNR and CDR2 FQNEAQ (reference sequence). The CDR3 length is 15 residues. The CDR3 region has the DNA TGTGCCAGCAGCTCTTCGGGGATTGAGTACTATGGCTACACCTTC. This gives the protein CASSSSGIEYYGYTF.

This sequence joins TRBV29-1 and TRBJ1-2; 7 bases align to TRBD1. CDR3 size: 13 residues. CDR1 is SQVTM and CDR2 is ANQGSEA in the germline V gene. The V gene end was trimmed by 7 bases and the J gene end by 5 bases; junction bases not matched to a gene: 10. CDR3 nucleotide sequence: TGCAGCGCTCAGACAGGGACTGGGTATGGCTACACCTTC. It codes for CSAQTGTGYGYTF.

The chain combines TRBV5-1 with TRBJ2-7; 13 bases align to TRBD2. CDR1 and CDR2 from the germline V gene are SGHRS and YFSETQ. The CDR3 runs 17 residues. The V gene end was trimmed by 5 bases and the J gene end by 0 bases; junction bases not matched to a gene: 8. The CDR3 region is CASSRGTSGMSSYEQYF. CDR3 sequence (DNA): TGCGCCAGCAGTAGGGGGACTAGCGGGATGAGCTCCTACGAGCAGTACTTC.

This clone was seen only a few times. The chain has TRBV28 and TRBJ2-1; 7 bases are a match to TRBD2. This CDR3 spans 14 amino acids. Trimming took 9 bases from V and 0 from J; bases not matched to a gene: 5. Germline V gives CDR1 MDHEN, CDR2 SYDVKM. CDR3 in amino acids: CASYRGSSYNEQFF. CDR3 nucleotides: TGTGCCAGTTACCGCGGGAGCTCCTACAATGAGCAGTTCTTC.

This clone was detected only a few times. The rearrangement joins TRBV2 to TRBJ2-7; D gene unclear. From germline, CDR1 is SNHLY and CDR2 FYNNEI. The CDR3 runs 12 residues. V dropped 8 bases and J dropped 2 bases, with 10 bases sitting between them. CDR3 residues: CASSYVTYEQYF. The CDR3, as DNA: TGTGCCAGCTCCTACGTTACCTACGAGCAGTACTTC.

The chain combines TRBV11-2 with TRBJ2-3; TRBD2 aligns across 7 bases. The length of the CDR3 is 16 residues. From germline, CDR1 is SGHAT and CDR2 FQNNGV. V was pared by 5 bases and J by 2 bases, with 10 bases of the junction left unmatched. DNA for the CDR3: TGTGCCAGCAGCCCCTGGGGCGGGAGAATCACAGATACGCAGTATTTT. This translates into CASSPWGGRITDTQYF.

The rearrangement joins TRBV4-1 to TRBJ2-5; D is unclear. Germline V gene lookup returns CDR1 MGHRA and CDR2 YSYEKL. V gave up 0 bases and J gave up 3 bases, with 11 bases separating them. There are 15 residues in the CDR3. The CDR3 reads CASSQDGQPEETQYF. The CDR3 nucleotides read TGCGCCAGCAGCCAAGATGGGCAGCCAGAAGAGACCCAGTACTTC.

In its sample, this clone was seen a few times. The chain uses TRBV4-3 and TRBJ2-4; 8 positions agree with TRBD2. V shed 5 bases, J shed 9 bases, and the junction held 9 bases outside the gene matches. The germline gives CDR1 LGHNA, CDR2 YSLEER. CDR3 length: 14 amino acids. This chain's CDR3 is CASSYLAAGGIQYF. The CDR3 nucleotides are TGCGCCAGCAGCTACCTAGCGGCGGGGGGCATTCAGTACTTC.

This clone was recorded a few times. The chain links TRBV7-9 to TRBJ2-7; possibly TRBD1 for D (5 bases). Trimming took 7 bases from V and 6 from J, leaving 19 bases between them. This CDR3 has 14 amino acids. The germline gives CDR1 SEHNR, CDR2 FQNEAQ (reference sequence). The CDR3 loop reads CASTLRGSGREQYF. CDR3 bases: TGTGCCAGCACCCTACGAGGATCAGGGCGCGAGCAGTACTTC.

This chain uses TRBV7-2 with TRBJ2-7, with D perhaps matching TRBD2 (6 bases). Trimming cost V 5 bases and J 0 bases, with 11 bases left between them. This CDR3 is built from 14 residues. From germline, CDR1 is SGHTA and CDR2 FQGNSA. This chain's CDR3 is CASSRDWSSYEQYF. CDR3 nucleotide sequence: TGTGCCAGCAGCCGGGACTGGAGCTCCTACGAGCAGTACTTC.

The V call is TRBV7-2, the J call TRBJ1-2; TRBD1 might be the D (6 bases). This CDR3 has 13 residues. Trimming stripped 1 base from V and 8 bases from J, with 11 bases between. Per germline, CDR1 SGHTA and CDR2 FQGNSA. CDR3 sequence: CASSLEGGRGYTF. In nucleotides, the CDR3 is TGTGCCAGCAGCTTAGAGGGGGGGCGCGGCTACACCTTC.

The chain couples TRBV7-2 to TRBJ1-5; a possible D gene is TRBD1 (6 bases). The CDR3 is made up of 16 amino acids. The V gene lost 1 base and the J gene lost 2 bases, with 12 bases spanning the gap. In germline, CDR1 is SGHTA, CDR2 FQGNSA. The CDR3 sequence is CASSLEAGVGNQPQHF. The CDR3 region has the DNA TGTGCCAGCAGCTTAGAGGCAGGGGTTGGCAATCAGCCCCAGCATTTT.

The V call is TRBV5-1, the J call TRBJ2-1; 8 bases fit TRBD2. Trimming removed 4 bases from V and 10 bases from J; junction bases left unmatched: 7. CDR3 length equals 13 residues. The germline V gene encodes CDR1 SGHRS and CDR2 YFSETQ. The CDR3 spells CASSLGLAREQFF. CDR3 in DNA: TGCGCCAGCAGCCTAGGACTAGCTCGGGAGCAGTTCTTC. Supplemented by reference TRBV5-1 and TRBJ2-1, the full variable domain reads KAGVTQTPRYLIKTRGQQVTLSCSPISGHRSVSWYQQTPGQGLQFLFEYFSETQRNKGNFPGRFSGRQFSNSRSEMNVSTLELGDSALYLCASSLGLAREQFFGPGTRLTVL.